This T cell receptor beta chain was observed in a study of blood T cell repertoires in COVID-19. Trimming left V 7 bases short and J 2 bases short, with 5 bases between. The CDR3 runs to 11 residues. The germline V gene encodes CDR1 SGHTA and CDR2 FQGNSA. This clone was observed a single time. Data came from immunoSEQ multiplex PCR; TCRdb stores just in-frame clones and leaves some out. The sample lists some 280,000 clones, roughly 89% seen once, with 0.94% in the top ten. Sequencing used peripheral blood. J is TRBJ2-5 and V is TRBV7-2; D unresolved. The sequence derives from a woman aged 40 to 50 who had recovered from COVID-19. This CDR3 is CASTRQETQYF. CDR3 coding DNA: TGTGCCAGCACGAGACAAGAGACCCAGTACTTC.